These T cell receptor beta chains were read from a single sample in a study of vaccination and CD4 T cells after COVID-19. TCRdb redid the calling of the PCR reads with MiXCR, one entry per CDR3 protein. The data show fewer than 20,000 distinct CDR3 sequences, 60% to 80% seen once. These receptors' targets are unknown. Material: CD4+ T cells from blood, cultured in vitro. These receptors all come from a human donor who had recovered from COVID-19. Both conserved end residues are part of each CDR3. Each record gives: J gene, V gene, D gene, clone size, CDR3 DNA, CDR3 protein. The D gene is left open where the match is weak. Size tells how often a clone was seen (once, few, many) or the class of an expanded clone, and some rows leave it out.

TRBJ1-6 | TRBV5-1 | NA | NA | TGCGCCAGCAGCTTGGGGAGTGAAAATAATTCACCCCTCCACTTT | CASSLGSENNSPLHF
TRBJ2-7 | TRBV4-3 | NA | NA | TGCGCCAGCAGCCAAGAGGGCAGGGCTGGGACCTACGAGCAGTACTTC | CASSQEGRAGTYEQYF
TRBJ2-7 | TRBV5-1 | TRBD1 | NA | TGCGCCAGCAGCCTTAAGGACAGGGGGGCCTACGAGCAGTACTTC | CASSLKDRGAYEQYF
TRBJ1-2 | TRBV2 | NA | few | TGTGCCAGCAGTGCGGGGATAGCTGCTAACTATGGCTACACCTTC | CASSAGIAANYGYTF
TRBJ2-3 | TRBV28 | TRBD2 | NA | TGTGCCAGCAGTTCCCCTAGCGGGGGCCCCCGGCTCGCGCAGTATTTT | CASSSPSGGPRLAQYF
TRBJ2-7 | TRBV5-5 | NA | few | TGTGCCAGCAGCTTGCACCCCGAGGTGACCTACGAGCAGTACTTC | CASSLHPEVTYEQYF
TRBJ2-5 | TRBV11-2 | TRBD2 | NA | TGTGCCAGCAGCCCCTTCGGGCGGGGGGACCCCCCAGAGACCCAGTACTTC | CASSPFGRGDPPETQYF
TRBJ2-2 | TRBV20-1 | NA | NA | TGCAGTGCTGCGAACAGGGCCACCGGGGAGCTGTTTTTT | CSAANRATGELFF
TRBJ2-3 | TRBV27 | NA | few | TGTGCCAGCAGTACACGGGGCACAGATACGCAGTATTTT | CASSTRGTDTQYF
TRBJ1-5 | TRBV6-1 | NA | NA | TGTGCCAGCAGTCCCAGCACTAGCAATCAGCCCCAGCATTTT | CASSPSTSNQPQHF
TRBJ2-5 | TRBV7-9 | NA | NA | TGTGCCAGCAGCTTGGCGGGTGGGGAGACCCAGTACTTC | CASSLAGGETQYF
TRBJ2-7 | TRBV19 | NA | once | TGTGCCAGTAGTCTAGCCGGGACGGCCATGGGCGAGCAGTACTTC | CASSLAGTAMGEQYF
TRBJ1-5 | TRBV7-2 | NA | NA | TGTGCCAGCAGCTCGTACCGGGATAGCAATCAGCCCCAGCATTTT | CASSSYRDSNQPQHF
TRBJ2-2 | TRBV30 | NA | NA | TGTGCCTGGAGTGCGACTAGGACCGGGGAGCTGTTTTTT | CAWSATRTGELFF
TRBJ2-7 | TRBV27 | TRBD2 | NA | TGTGCCAGCACGAGTTTAGCGGGATATAGTTACGAGCAGTACTTC | CASTSLAGYSYEQYF
TRBJ2-2 | TRBV20-1 | NA | few | TGCAGTGCTAGCCCCCGGGGGGCCTGGAACACCGGGGAGCTGTTTTTT | CSASPRGAWNTGELFF
TRBJ1-1 | TRBV6-5 | NA | few | TGTGCCAGCAGTTACTCGATTACCGTGAACACTGAAGCTTTCTTT | CASSYSITVNTEAFF
TRBJ2-1 | TRBV7-2 | NA | NA | TGCGCCAGCAGCCAAGACAGGACCCGCTCCTACAATGAGCAGTTCTTC | CASSQDRTRSYNEQFF
TRBJ2-7 | TRBV2 | TRBD2 | NA | TGTGCCAGCGGTGAAAGGTCTAGCGGTTCGTACGAGCAGTACTTC | CASGERSSGSYEQYF
TRBJ2-1 | TRBV10-3 | TRBD2 | NA | TGTGCCATCAGTTCGGGGACTAACAATGAGCAGTTCTTC | CAISSGTNNEQFF
TRBJ1-2 | TRBV28 | NA | once | TGTGCCAGCCAGAAGGGCACCGACTATGGCTACACCTTC | CASQKGTDYGYTF
TRBJ2-1 | TRBV28 | NA | NA | TGTGCCAGCAGTTTCAATGAGCAGTTCTTC | CASSFNEQFF
TRBJ2-7 | TRBV20-1 | NA | NA | TGCAGTGCCAACAAAGACACAACCTACGAGCAGTACTTC | CSANKDTTYEQYF
TRBJ1-1 | TRBV7-6 | NA | few | TGTGCCAGCAGCCCGACAGTGAACACTGAAGCTTTCTTT | CASSPTVNTEAFF
TRBJ1-1 | TRBV10-3 | TRBD1 | NA | TGTGCCATCAGTGCACGGGCAGGGGGGGGTACTGAAGCTTTCTTT | CAISARAGGGTEAFF
TRBJ1-2 | TRBV6-5 | TRBD1 | NA | TGTGCCAGCAGTTCCCCGGGGGACAGGGGAGAGGGCTACACCTTC | CASSSPGDRGEGYTF
TRBJ2-1 | TRBV24-1 | TRBD2 | NA | TGTGCCACCAGTGATAGGACTAGCGGGGGGCCTTATGAGCAGTTCTTC | CATSDRTSGGPYEQFF
TRBJ2-3 | TRBV28 | NA | few | TGTGCCAGCAGGTGGGGCGGATACACAGATACGCAGTATTTT | CASRWGGYTDTQYF
TRBJ1-4 | TRBV10-2 | NA | NA | TGCGCCAGCAGTCGGGTAGTACGTGAAAAACTGTTTTTT | CASSRVVREKLFF
TRBJ1-1 | TRBV29-1 | NA | once | TGCAGCGTTGTCACCCAGAGGAACACTGAAGCTTTCTTT | CSVVTQRNTEAFF
TRBJ1-2 | TRBV12-3/TRBV12-4 | NA | few | TGTGCCAGCCAGATTAGCTTCGGCGGCTACACCTTC | CASQISFGGYTF
TRBJ1-1 | TRBV6-2/TRBV6-3 | NA | NA | TGTGCCAGCAGCCCCCACACAGTAAACACTGAAGCTTTCTTT | CASSPHTVNTEAFF
TRBJ1-1 | TRBV24-1 | NA | NA | TGTGCCACCAGTGGAGCGGGGAGTTGGGAAGCTTTCTTT | CATSGAGSWEAFF
TRBJ2-2 | TRBV6-2/TRBV6-3 | NA | NA | TGTGCCAGCAGCCCTCATGATTACACCGGGGAGCTGTTTTTT | CASSPHDYTGELFF
TRBJ2-3 | TRBV7-9 | TRBD2 | NA | TGTGCCAGCAGCTCGGGACTAGCGGGGCTCGCAGATACGCAGTATTTT | CASSSGLAGLADTQYF
TRBJ2-7 | TRBV11-2 | TRBD1 | NA | TGTGCCAGCAGCTTAGTCGGGGACAGAGCCTACGAGCAGTACTTC | CASSLVGDRAYEQYF
TRBJ2-7 | TRBV7-6 | NA | NA | TGTGCCAGCAGCTTAGTCTCGGGGAGCTCCTACGAGCAGTACTTC | CASSLVSGSSYEQYF
TRBJ2-1 | TRBV20-1 | NA | NA | TGCAGTGCTAGGGCTAGACATAATTACAATGAGCAGTTCTTC | CSARARHNYNEQFF
TRBJ2-2 | TRBV10-3 | TRBD1 | few | TGTGCCATCAGTGAGTTTCCCGGACAGGGTGCCGGGGAGCTGTTTTTT | CAISEFPGQGAGELFF
TRBJ2-1 | TRBV29-1 | NA | NA | TGCAGCGCTCCGACTAGTTATTACTCCTACAATGAGCAGTTCTTC | CSAPTSYYSYNEQFF